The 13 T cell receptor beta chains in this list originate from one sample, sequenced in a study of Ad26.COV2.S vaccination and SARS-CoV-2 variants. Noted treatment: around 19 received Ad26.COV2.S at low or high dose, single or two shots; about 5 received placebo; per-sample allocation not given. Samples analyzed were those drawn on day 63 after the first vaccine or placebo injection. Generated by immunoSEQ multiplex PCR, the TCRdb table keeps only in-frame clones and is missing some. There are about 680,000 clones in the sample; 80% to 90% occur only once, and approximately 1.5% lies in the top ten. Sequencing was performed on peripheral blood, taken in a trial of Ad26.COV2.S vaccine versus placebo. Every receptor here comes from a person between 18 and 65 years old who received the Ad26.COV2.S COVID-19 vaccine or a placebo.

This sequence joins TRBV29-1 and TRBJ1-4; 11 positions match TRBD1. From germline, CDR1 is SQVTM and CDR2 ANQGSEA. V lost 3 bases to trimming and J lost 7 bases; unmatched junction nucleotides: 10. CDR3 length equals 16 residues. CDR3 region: CSVEDKAGTGGEKLFF. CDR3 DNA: TGCAGCGTTGAGGATAAAGCCGGGACAGGGGGTGAAAAACTGTTTTTT.

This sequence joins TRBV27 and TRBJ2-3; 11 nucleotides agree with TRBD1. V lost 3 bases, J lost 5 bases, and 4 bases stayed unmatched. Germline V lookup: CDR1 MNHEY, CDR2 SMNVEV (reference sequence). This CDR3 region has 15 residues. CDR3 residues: CASSLGQGEGDTQYF. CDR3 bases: TGTGCCAGCAGTTTGGGACAGGGGGAAGGAGATACGCAGTATTTT.

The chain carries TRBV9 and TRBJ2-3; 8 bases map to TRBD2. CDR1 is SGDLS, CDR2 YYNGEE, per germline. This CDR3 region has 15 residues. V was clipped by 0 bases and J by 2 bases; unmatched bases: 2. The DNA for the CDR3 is TGTGCCAGCAGCGTAGCGGGGGGGTTCACAGATACGCAGTATTTT. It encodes CASSVAGGFTDTQYF.

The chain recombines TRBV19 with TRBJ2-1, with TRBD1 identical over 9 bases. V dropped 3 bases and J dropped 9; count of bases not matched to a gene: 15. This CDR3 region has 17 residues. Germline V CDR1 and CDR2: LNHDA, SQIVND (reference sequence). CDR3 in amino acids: CASSIQGQGIGRGEQFF. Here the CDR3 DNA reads TGTGCCAGTAGTATCCAAGGACAGGGGATAGGGAGGGGTGAGCAGTTCTTC.

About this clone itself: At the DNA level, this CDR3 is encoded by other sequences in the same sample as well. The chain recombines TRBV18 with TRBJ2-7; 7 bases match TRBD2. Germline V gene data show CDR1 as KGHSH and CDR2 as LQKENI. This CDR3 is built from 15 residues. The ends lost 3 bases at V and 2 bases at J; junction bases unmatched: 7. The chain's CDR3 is CASSPPASGAYEQYF. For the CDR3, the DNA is TGTGCCAGCTCACCCCCGGCTAGCGGAGCCTACGAGCAGTACTTC.

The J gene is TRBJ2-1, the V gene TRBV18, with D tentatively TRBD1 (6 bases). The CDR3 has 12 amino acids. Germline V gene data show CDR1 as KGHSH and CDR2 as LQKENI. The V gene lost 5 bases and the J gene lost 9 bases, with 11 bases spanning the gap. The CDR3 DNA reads TGTGCCAGCTCAGGACAGATTCTTGAGCAGTTCTTC. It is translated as CASSGQILEQFF.

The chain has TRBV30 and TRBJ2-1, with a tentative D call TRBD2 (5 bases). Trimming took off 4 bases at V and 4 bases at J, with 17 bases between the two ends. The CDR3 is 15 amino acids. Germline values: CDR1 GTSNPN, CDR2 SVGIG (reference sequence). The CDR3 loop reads CAWTSRDTRYNEQFF. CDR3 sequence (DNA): TGTGCCTGGACCTCTCGGGATACTAGATACAATGAGCAGTTCTTC.

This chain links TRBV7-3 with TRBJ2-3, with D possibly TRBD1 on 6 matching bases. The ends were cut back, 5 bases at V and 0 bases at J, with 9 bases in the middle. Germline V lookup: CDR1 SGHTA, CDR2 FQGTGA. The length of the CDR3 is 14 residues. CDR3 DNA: TGTGCCAGCAGCCCGGGACAAAGCACAGATACGCAGTATTTT. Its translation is CASSPGQSTDTQYF.

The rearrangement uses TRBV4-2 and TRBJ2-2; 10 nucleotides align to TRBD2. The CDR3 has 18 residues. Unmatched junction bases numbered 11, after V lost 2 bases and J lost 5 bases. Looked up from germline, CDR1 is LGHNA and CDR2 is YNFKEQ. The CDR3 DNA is TGTGCCAGCAGCCAACGGCCTAGCGGGAGCGAATATACCGGGGAGCTGTTTTTT. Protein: CASSQRPSGSEYTGELFF.

The CDR3 loop reads CATHAQEVSPLHF. The CDR3 coding sequence is TGTGCCACCCACGCCCAAGAAGTTTCACCCCTCCACTTT. V usage is TRBV6-6 and J usage is TRBJ1-6, with D hard to call. The CDR3 is made up of 13 amino acids. Deletions cut 10 bases from V and 9 bases from J, with 16 bases between. In germline, CDR1 is MNHNY, CDR2 SVGAGI (reference sequence).

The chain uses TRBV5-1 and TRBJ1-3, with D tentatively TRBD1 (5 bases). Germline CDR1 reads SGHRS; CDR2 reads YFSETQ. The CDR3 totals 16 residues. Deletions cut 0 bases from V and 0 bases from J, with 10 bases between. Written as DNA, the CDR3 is TGCGCCAGCAGCTTGGAGGGACTATACTCTGGAAACACCATATATTTT. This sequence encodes CASSLEGLYSGNTIYF.

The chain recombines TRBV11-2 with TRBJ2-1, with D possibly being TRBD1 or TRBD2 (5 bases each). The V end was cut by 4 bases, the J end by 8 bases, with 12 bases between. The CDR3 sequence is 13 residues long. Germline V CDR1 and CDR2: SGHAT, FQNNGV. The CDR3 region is CASSSPQGDEQFF. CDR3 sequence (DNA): TGTGCCAGCAGCTCACCTCAGGGAGATGAGCAGTTCTTC.

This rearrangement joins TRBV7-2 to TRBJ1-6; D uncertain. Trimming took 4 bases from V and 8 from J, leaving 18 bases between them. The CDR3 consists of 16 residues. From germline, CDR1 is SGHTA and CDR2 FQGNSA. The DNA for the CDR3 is TGTGCCAGCAGCTCGTCTTCCCCGGCCTTGGATTCACCCCTCCACTTT. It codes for CASSSSSPALDSPLHF.